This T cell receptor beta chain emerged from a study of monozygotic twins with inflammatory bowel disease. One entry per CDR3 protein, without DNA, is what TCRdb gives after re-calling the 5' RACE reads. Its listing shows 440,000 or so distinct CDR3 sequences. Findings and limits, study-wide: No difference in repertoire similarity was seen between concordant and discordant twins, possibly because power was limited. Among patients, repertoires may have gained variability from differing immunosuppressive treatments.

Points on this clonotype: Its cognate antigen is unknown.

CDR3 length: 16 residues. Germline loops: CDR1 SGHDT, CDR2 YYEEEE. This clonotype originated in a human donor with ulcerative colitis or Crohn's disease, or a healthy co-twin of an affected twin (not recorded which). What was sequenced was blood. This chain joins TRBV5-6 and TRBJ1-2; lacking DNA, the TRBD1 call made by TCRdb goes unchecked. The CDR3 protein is CASSLGPGQGDYGYTF.